This T cell receptor beta chain is drawn from a study of blood T cells in healthy people across ages. The use of a sample-barcoded 5' primer and a J-beta primer mix characterized a second PCR of about 6 to 11 cycles. TCRdb re-analysed the 5' RACE reads in MiXCR, keeping a single row per CDR3 protein. The sample holds over 450,000 distinct CDR3 sequences, approximately 25% seen once. Caucasian, healthy and from Russia, the donors were aged between about 6 and 90. The CDR3 runs to 16 residues. With V trimmed by 0 bases and J by 7 bases, 8 bases remained unmatched. CDR1 is SGHRS, CDR2 YFSETQ, per germline. A further study also used this sample, focusing on T cells of mothers and their children. That paper notes: Unrelated pairs and related pairs have their TCR recombination output shaped similarly by thymic selection. Related pairs of mothers and children showed slightly higher, non-significant overlap versus unrelated pairs.

The rearrangement uses TRBV5-1 and TRBJ2-1; 9 bases map to TRBD2. Material for sequencing was blood. The receptor was derived from a boy between 5 and 17 years old in good health. CDR3 nucleotides: TGCGCCAGCAGCTTGGTAGGGACTAGCATTGGGAATGAGCAGTTCTTC. This codes for CASSLVGTSIGNEQFF.